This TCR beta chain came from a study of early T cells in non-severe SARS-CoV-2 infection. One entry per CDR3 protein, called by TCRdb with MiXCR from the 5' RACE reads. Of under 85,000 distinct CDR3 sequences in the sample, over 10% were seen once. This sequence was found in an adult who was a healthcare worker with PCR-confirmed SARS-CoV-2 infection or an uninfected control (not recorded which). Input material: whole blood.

The CDR3 DNA reads as TGTGCCAGCAGTGGCTGGAGCTCCTATAATTCACCCCTCCACTTT. Translated: CASSGWSSYNSPLHF. V and J are TRBV6-2 or TRBV6-3 and TRBJ1-6; D call uncertain. Trimming left V 5 bases short and J 0 bases short, with 8 bases between. The CDR3 is made up of 15 amino acids. CDR1 and CDR2 from the germline V gene are MNHEY and SVGEGT.